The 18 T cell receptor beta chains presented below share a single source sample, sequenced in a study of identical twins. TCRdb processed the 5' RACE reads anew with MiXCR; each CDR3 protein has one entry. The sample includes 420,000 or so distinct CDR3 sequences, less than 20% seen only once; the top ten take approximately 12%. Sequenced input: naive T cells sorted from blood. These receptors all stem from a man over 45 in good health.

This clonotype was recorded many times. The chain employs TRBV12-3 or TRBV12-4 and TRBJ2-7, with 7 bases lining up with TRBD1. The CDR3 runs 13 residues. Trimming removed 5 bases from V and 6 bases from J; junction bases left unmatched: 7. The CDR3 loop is CASSETGIGEQYF. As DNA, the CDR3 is TGTGCCAGCAGTGAGACAGGGATCGGCGAGCAGTACTTC.

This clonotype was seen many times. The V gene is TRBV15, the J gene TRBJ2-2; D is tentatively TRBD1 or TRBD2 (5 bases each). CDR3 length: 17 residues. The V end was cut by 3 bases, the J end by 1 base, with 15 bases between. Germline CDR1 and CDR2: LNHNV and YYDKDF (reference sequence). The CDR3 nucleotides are TGTGCCACCAGCAGGGCTAGAGGGACCCTGAACACCGGGGAGCTGTTTTTT. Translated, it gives CATSRARGTLNTGELFF.

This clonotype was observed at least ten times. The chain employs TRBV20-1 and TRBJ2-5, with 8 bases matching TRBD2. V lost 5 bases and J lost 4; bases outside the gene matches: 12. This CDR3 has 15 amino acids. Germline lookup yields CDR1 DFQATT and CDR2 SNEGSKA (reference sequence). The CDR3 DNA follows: TGCAGTGCTGGCTTGCACGGGGGGGCCGTAGAGACCCAGTACTTC. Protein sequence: CSAGLHGGAVETQYF.

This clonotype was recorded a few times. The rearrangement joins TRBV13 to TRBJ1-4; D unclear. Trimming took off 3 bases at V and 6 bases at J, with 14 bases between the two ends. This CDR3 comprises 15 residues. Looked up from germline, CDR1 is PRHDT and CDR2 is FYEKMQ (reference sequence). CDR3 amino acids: CASSFSEDGYEKLFF. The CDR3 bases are TGTGCCAGCAGCTTTTCAGAGGACGGGTATGAAAAACTGTTTTTT.

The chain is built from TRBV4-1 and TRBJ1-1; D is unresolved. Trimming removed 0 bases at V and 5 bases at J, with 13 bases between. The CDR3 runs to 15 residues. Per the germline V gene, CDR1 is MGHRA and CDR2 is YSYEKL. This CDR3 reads CASSQDSPGWTEAFF. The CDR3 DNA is TGCGCCAGCAGCCAAGATAGCCCAGGTTGGACTGAAGCTTTCTTT.

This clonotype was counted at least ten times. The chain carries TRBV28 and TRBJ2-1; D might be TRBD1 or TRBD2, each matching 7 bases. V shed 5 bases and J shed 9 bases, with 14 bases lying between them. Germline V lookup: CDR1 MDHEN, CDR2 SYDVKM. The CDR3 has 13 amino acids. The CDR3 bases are TGTGCCAGCAGTCATCAGGGGGGGGGTGAGCAGTTCTTC. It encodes CASSHQGGGEQFF.

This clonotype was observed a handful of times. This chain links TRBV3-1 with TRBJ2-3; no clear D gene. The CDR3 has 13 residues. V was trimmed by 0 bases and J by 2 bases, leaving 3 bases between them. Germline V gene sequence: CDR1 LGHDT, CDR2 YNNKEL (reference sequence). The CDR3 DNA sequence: TGTGCCAGCAGCCAAGATTTCACAGATACGCAGTATTTT. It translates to CASSQDFTDTQYF.

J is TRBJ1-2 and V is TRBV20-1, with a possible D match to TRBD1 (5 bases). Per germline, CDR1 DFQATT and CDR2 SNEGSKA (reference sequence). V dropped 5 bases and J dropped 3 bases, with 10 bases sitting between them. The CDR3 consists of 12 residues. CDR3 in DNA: TGCAGTGCTTCAGGGAGGGACTATGGCTACACCTTC. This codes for CSASGRDYGYTF.

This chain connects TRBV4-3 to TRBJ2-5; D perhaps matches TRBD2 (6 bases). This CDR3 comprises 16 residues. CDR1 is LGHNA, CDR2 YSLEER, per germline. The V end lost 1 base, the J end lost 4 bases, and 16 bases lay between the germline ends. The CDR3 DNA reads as TGCGCCAGCAGCCAAGCCAAAAAGGAGGGTGGAGAGACCCAGTACTTC. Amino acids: CASSQAKKEGGETQYF.

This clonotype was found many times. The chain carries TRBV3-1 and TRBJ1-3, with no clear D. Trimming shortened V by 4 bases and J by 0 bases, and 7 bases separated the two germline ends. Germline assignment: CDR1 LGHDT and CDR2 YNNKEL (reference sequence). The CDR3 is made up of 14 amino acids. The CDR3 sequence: CASSPGLSGNTIYF. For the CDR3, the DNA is TGTGCCAGCAGCCCTGGACTCTCTGGAAACACCATATATTTT.

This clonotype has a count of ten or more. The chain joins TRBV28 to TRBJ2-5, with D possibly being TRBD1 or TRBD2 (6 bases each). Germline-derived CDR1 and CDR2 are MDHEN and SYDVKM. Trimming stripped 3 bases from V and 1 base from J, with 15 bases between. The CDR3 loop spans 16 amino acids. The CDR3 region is CASSFRDLGAQETQYF. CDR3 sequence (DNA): TGTGCCAGCAGTTTCCGGGACTTGGGGGCCCAAGAGACCCAGTACTTC.

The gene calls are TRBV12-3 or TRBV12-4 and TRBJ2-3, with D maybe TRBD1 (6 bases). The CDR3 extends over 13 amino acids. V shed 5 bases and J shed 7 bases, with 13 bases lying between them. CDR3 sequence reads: CASSQIQGNTQYF. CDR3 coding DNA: TGTGCCAGCAGTCAAATACAGGGAAATACGCAGTATTTT.

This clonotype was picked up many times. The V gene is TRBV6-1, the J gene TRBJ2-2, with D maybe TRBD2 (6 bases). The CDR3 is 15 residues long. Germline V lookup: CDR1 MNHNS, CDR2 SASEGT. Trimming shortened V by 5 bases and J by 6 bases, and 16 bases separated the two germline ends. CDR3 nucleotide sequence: TGTGCCAGCAGTCCCACCGCGGGGCTCTCCGGGGAGCTGTTTTTT. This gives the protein CASSPTAGLSGELFF.

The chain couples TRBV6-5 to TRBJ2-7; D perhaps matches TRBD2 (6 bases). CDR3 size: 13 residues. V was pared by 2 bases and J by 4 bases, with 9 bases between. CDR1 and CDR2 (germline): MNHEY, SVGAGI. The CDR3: CASSYAGRYEQYF. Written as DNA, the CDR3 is TGTGCCAGCAGTTACGCAGGGAGGTACGAGCAGTACTTC.

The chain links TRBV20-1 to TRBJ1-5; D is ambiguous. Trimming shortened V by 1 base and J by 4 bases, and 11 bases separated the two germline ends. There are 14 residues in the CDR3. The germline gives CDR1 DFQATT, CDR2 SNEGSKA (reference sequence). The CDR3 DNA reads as TGCAGTGCTAGAGGGGCGGCCAGGAATCAGCCCCAGCATTTT. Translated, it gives CSARGAARNQPQHF.

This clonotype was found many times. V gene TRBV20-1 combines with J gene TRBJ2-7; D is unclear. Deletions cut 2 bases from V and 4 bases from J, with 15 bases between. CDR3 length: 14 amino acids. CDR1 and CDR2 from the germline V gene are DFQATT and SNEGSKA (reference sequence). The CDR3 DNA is TGCAGTGCTAGAAACAACCCCCATAATTACGAGCAGTACTTC. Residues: CSARNNPHNYEQYF.

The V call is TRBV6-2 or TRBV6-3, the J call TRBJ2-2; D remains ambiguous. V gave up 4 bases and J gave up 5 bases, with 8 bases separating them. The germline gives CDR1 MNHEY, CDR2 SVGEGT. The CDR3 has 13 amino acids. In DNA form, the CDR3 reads TGTGCCAGCAGTTCCATAACGACCGGGGAGCTGTTTTTT. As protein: CASSSITTGELFF.

Here the CDR3 DNA reads TGCAGCGCCGCGACCGGGACTAGCTCCTACAATGAGCAGTTCTTC. Translating it yields CSAATGTSSYNEQFF. J is TRBJ2-1 and V is TRBV29-1; 8 bases fit TRBD2. The ends lost 7 bases at V and 0 bases at J; junction bases unmatched: 8. CDR3 length: 15 amino acids. Germline lookup yields CDR1 SQVTM and CDR2 ANQGSEA.